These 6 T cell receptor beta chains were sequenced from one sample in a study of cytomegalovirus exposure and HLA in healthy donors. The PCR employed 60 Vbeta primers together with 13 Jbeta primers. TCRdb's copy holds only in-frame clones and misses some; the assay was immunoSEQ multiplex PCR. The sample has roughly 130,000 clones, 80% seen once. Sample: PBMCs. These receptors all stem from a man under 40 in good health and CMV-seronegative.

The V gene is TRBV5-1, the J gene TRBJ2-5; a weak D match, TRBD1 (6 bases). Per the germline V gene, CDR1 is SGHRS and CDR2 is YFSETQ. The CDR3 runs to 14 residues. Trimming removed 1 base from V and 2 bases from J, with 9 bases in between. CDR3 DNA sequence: TGCGCCAGCAGCTTGTGGACAGTTCAAGAGACCCAGTACTTC. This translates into CASSLWTVQETQYF.

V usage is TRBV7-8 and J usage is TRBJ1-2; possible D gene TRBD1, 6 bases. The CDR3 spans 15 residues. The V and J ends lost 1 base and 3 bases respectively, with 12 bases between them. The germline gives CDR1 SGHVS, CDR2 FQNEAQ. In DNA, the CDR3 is TGTGCCAGCAGCTTAGGGCGGGGGCGGGACTATGGCTACACCTTC. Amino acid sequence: CASSLGRGRDYGYTF.

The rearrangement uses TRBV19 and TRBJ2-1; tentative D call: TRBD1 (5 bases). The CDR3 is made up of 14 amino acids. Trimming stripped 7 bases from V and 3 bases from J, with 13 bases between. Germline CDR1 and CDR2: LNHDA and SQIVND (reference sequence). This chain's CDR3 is CASMGRASYNEQFF. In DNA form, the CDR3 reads TGTGCCAGTATGGGCAGGGCGAGCTACAATGAGCAGTTCTTC.

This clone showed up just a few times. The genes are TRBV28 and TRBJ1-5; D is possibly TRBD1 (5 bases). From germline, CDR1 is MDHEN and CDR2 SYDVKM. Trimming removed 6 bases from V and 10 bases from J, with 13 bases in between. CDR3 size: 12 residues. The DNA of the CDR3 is TGTGCCAGCAGCCCCCCTAGGGGACCCCAGCATTTT. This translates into CASSPPRGPQHF.

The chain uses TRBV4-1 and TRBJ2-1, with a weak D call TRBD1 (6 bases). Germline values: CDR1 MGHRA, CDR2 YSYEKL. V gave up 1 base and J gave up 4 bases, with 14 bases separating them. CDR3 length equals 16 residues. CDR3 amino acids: CASSQVTRGRYNEQFF. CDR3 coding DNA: TGCGCCAGCAGCCAAGTAACGAGGGGGAGATACAATGAGCAGTTCTTC.

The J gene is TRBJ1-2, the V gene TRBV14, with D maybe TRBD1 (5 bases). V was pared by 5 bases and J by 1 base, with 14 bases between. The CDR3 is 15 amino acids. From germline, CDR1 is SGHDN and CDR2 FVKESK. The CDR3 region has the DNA TGTGCCAGCAGCGAGACAGTCCCTTATAACTATGGCTACACCTTC. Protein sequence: CASSETVPYNYGYTF.